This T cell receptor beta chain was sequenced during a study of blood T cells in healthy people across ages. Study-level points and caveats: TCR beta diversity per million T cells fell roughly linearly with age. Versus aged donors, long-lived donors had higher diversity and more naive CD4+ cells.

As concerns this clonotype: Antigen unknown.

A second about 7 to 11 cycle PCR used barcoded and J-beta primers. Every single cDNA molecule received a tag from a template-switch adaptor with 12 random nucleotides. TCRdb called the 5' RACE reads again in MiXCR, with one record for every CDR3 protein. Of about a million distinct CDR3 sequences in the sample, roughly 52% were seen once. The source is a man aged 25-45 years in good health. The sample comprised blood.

The CDR3 spells CASSLGTREDIQYF. The CDR3 coding sequence is TGTGCCAGCAGTCTAGGGACACGGGAGGACATTCAGTACTTC. The rearrangement uses TRBV12-3 or TRBV12-4 and TRBJ2-4, with D perhaps TRBD2 (7 bases). The ends were cut back, 5 bases at V and 8 bases at J, with 16 bases in the middle. This CDR3 comprises 14 residues.